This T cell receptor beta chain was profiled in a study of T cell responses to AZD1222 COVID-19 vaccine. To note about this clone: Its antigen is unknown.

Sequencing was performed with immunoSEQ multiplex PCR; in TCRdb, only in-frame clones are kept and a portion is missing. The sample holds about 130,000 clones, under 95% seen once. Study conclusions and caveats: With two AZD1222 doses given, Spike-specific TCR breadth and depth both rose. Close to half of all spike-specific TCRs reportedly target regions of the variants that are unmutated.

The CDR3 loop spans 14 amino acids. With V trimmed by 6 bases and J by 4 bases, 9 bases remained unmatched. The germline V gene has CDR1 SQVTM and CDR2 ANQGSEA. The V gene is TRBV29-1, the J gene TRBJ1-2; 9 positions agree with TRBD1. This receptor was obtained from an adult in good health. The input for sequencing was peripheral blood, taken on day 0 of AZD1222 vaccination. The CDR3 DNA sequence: TGCAGCGTCCCGGGACAGGGCAGGGGCTATGGCTACACCTTC. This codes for CSVPGQGRGYGYTF.